This TCR beta chain was sequenced during a study of blood T cell repertoires in COVID-19. Whole-study context: From the United States, Italy and Spain came samples of acute and convalescent COVID-19.

In germline, CDR1 is MNHNY, CDR2 SVGAGI (reference sequence). V gave up 2 bases and J gave up 0 bases; unmatched junction bases: 4. This CDR3 has 16 residues. Original handling: Amplified reference gene primers provided the basis for estimating nucleated cell counts. Data came from immunoSEQ multiplex PCR; TCRdb stores just in-frame clones and leaves some out. That table gives V, J and clone size, and the DNA gave D and trimming. The sample contains roughly 250,000 clones, roughly 84% of which appear only once. The chain links TRBV6-6 to TRBJ1-1, with 9 bases aligning to TRBD1. This sequence originates from a middle-aged woman with active or convalescent COVID-19. Sequenced: peripheral blood. In DNA form, the CDR3 reads TGTGCCAGCAGTTACCCGGGACAGGGATTGAACACTGAAGCTTTCTTT. Protein: CASSYPGQGLNTEAFF.